This is a list of T cell receptor beta chains from one sample in a study of T-cell memory formation after mild COVID-19. TCRdb passed the 5' RACE reads through MiXCR, listing each CDR3 protein once. The sample lists roughly 560,000 distinct CDR3 sequences; over 20% were seen once. The specimen was PBMCs or a T cell subset sorted from them (not recorded which). The receptors come from an adult woman who had mild COVID-19 (a few samples of this study predate the infection). Cell type and time point are not known. CDR3s include the opening cysteine and the closing phenylalanine or tryptophan. Each record gives: V gene, J gene, clone size, D gene, CDR3 DNA, CDR3 protein. D genes are given only for firm matches. Size is omitted from some rows. Given values are once, few, many or a class for expanded clones.

TRBV23-1,TRBJ2-2,few,.,TGCGCCAGCAGTCCGGGCCGGGGGAGCGGGGAGCTGTTTTTT,CASSPGRGSGELFF
TRBV7-8,TRBJ1-2,few,TRBD1,TGTGCCAGCAGCTTTTCAGGGGGCGACTATGGCTACACCTTC,CASSFSGGDYGYTF
TRBV7-6,TRBJ2-1,.,TRBD2,TGTGCCAGCAGCTTAGTGCCTAGCGGGAGGAAAGACAATGAGCAGTTCTTC,CASSLVPSGRKDNEQFF
TRBV4-1,TRBJ2-1,.,.,TGCGCCAGCAGCCAAGAGGCAGGGGGGACTTACAATGAGCAGTTCTTC,CASSQEAGGTYNEQFF
TRBV12-3/TRBV12-4,TRBJ2-3,.,TRBD2,TGTGCCAGCAGTCCTTGGACTAGCGGTCGGGTAACAGATACGCAGTATTTT,CASSPWTSGRVTDTQYF
TRBV24-1,TRBJ2-1,.,TRBD2,TGTGCCACCAGTGATGCTAGCGGGAGGGCTTACAATGAGCAGTTCTTC,CATSDASGRAYNEQFF
TRBV7-6,TRBJ2-5,few,.,TGTGCCAGCAGCGGCCAGACCGAGGCCAGACTGGAGGAGACCCAGTACTTC,CASSGQTEARLEETQYF
TRBV5-1,TRBJ2-7,.,.,TGCGCCAGCAGCTTAGACGGTGTCTCCTACGAGCAGTACTTC,CASSLDGVSYEQYF
TRBV6-6,TRBJ2-3,.,.,TGTGCCAGCAGACCGGAGGGGCCTACAGATACGCAGTATTTT,CASRPEGPTDTQYF
TRBV2,TRBJ2-2,few,.,TGTGCCAGCAGTGAAGACAGGGTTTTGACCGGGGAGCTGTTTTTT,CASSEDRVLTGELFF
TRBV12-3/TRBV12-4,TRBJ2-1,few,TRBD2,TGTGCCAGCAGTTCGGGGAGGGGTTTGTATGAGCAGTTCTTC,CASSSGRGLYEQFF
TRBV5-1,TRBJ2-3,many,.,TGCGCCAGCAGCGTCACAGGGTGGAACACAGATACGCAGTATTTT,CASSVTGWNTDTQYF
TRBV9,TRBJ2-3,.,.,TGTGCCAGCAGCGCCAACAGGGGCACAGATACGCAGTATTTT,CASSANRGTDTQYF